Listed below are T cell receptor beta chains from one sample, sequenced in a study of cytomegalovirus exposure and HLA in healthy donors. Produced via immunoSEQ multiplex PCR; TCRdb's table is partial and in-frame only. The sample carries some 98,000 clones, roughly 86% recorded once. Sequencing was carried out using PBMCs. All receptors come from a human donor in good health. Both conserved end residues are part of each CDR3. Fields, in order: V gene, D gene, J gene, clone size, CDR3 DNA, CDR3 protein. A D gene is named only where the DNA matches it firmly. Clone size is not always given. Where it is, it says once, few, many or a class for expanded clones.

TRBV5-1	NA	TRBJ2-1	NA	TGCGCCAGCAGCTTCGGAGGGGCGAGCTATGAGCAGTTCTTC	CASSFGGASYEQFF
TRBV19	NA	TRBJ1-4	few	TGTGCCAGTAGCCTCAGGGTGACTAATGAAAAACTGTTTTTT	CASSLRVTNEKLFF
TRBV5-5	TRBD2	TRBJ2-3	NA	TGTGCCAGCAGCTCAAAACTAGCGTTGGAATCAGATACGCAGTATTTT	CASSSKLALESDTQYF
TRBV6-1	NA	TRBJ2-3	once	TGTGCCGGAATAAAAGGGGGCACAGATACGCAGTATTTT	CAGIKGGTDTQYF
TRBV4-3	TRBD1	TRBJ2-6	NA	TGCGCCAGCTCCACAGGGGGCTCTGGGGCCAACGTCCTGACTTTC	CASSTGGSGANVLTF
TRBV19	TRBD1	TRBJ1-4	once	TGTGCCAGTAGTATACGGGACAGGGGGGCAGCGACGGGTGAAAAACTGTTTTTT	CASSIRDRGAATGEKLFF
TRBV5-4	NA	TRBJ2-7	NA	TGTGCCAGCAGCCGGGGACTTGCCTACGAGCAGTACTTC	CASSRGLAYEQYF
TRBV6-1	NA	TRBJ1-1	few	TGTGCCACCTTCCGTTGGAACACTGAAGCTTTCTTT	CATFRWNTEAFF
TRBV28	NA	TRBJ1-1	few	TGTGCCAGCAGTGCTACCCAGGGGAGCACTGAAGCTTTCTTT	CASSATQGSTEAFF
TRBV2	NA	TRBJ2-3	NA	TGTGCCAGCGGGGCATTCGGGGGAAGCACAGATACGCAGTATTTT	CASGAFGGSTDTQYF
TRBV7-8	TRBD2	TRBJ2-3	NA	TGTGCCAGCAGCTCGGGACTAGCCAAAGGTGCAGATACGCAGTATTTT	CASSSGLAKGADTQYF
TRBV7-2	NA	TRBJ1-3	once	TGTGCCAGCAGCTCGCCCCCAGGGCAGAACACCATATATTTT	CASSSPPGQNTIYF
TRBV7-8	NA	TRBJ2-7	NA	TGTGCCAGCAGCTTGAGCTCCTACGAGCAGTACTTC	CASSLSSYEQYF
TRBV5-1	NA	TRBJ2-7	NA	TGCGCCAGCAGCTTCGCCTCGGCCTACGAGCAGTACTTC	CASSFASAYEQYF
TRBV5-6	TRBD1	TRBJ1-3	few	TGTGCCAGCAGGAGAGGACAGGGCCGCGGCACCATATATTTT	CASRRGQGRGTIYF
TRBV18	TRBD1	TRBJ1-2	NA	TGTGCCAGCTCACCCGTCGACAGGGCGACCTATGGCTACACCTTC	CASSPVDRATYGYTF
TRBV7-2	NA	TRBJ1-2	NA	TGTGCCAGCAGCTTAGCGCAGGGGCATGGCTACACCTTC	CASSLAQGHGYTF
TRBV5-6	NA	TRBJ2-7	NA	TGTGCCAGCAGCTTTATAGGGACAAGCAACGAGCAGTACTTC	CASSFIGTSNEQYF
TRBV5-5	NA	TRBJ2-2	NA	TGTGCCAGCACCATCGGGACATCGACCGGGGAGCTGTTTTTT	CASTIGTSTGELFF
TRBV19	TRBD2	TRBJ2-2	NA	TGTGCCAGTAGTATAGTGCTAGCGGGGGGACACACCGGGGAGCTGTTTTTT	CASSIVLAGGHTGELFF
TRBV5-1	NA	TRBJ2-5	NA	TGCGCCAGCAGCTGGATGAAGAGGAAAGAAGAGACCCAGTACTTC	CASSWMKRKEETQYF
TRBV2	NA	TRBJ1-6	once	TGTGCCAGCAAACGAGGGCGGGATTCACCCCTCCACTTT	CASKRGRDSPLHF
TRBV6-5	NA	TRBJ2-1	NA	TGTGCCAGCAGTTACGAGCGGACCTACTCCTACAATGAGCAGTTCTTC	CASSYERTYSYNEQFF
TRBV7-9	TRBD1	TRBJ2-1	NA	TGTGCCAGCAGCAATACAGGGGCTTCCTACAATGAGCAGTTCTTC	CASSNTGASYNEQFF
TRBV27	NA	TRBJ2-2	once	TGTGCCAGCAGTCGTGGGCGGGCGAACACCGGGGAGCTGTTTTTT	CASSRGRANTGELFF
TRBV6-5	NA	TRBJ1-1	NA	TGTGCCAGCCTGGCAACGGGGGCTGAAGCTTTCTTT	CASLATGAEAFF
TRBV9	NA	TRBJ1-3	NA	TGTGCCAGCAGCCCTGACTTAAACACCATATATTTT	CASSPDLNTIYF
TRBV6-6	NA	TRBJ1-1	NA	TGTGCCAGCAGTTACTCGGGACAAATGAACACTGAAGCTTTCTTT	CASSYSGQMNTEAFF
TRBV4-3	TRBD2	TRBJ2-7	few	TGCGCCAGCAGCCAAGGACTAGCGGATTCCTACGAGCAGTACTTC	CASSQGLADSYEQYF